Shown below are 30 T cell receptor beta chains from a single sample sequenced in a study of beta chain features in type 1 diabetes. As every portion of the isolated RNA was reverse transcribed, the sequencing read expressed TCRB transcripts. Profiled with immunoSEQ multiplex PCR; TCRdb holds only in-frame clones, not every one. The repertoire holds a few hundred thousand clones, less than 35% seen once, with roughly 4.1% in the top ten. The material sequenced was central memory CD4+ T cells from blood. The receptors shown here come from a man aged 25-40 years in good health.

V usage is TRBV9 and J usage is TRBJ2-2; D ambiguous. The CDR3 totals 13 residues. With 0 bases removed from V and 7 bases from J, the gap between germline ends came to 7 bases. CDR1 SGDLS and CDR2 YYNGEE come from the germline V gene. CDR3 amino acids: CASSVDVHGELFF. Written as DNA, the CDR3 is TGTGCCAGCAGCGTAGATGTCCACGGGGAGCTGTTTTTT.

The chain combines TRBV7-9 with TRBJ2-1; 10 nucleotides align to TRBD2. Germline CDR1 and CDR2: SEHNR and FQNEAQ (reference sequence). The CDR3 sequence is 15 residues long. Losses at the gene ends were 10 bases for V and 4 bases for J; bases not matched to a gene: 10. The CDR3 DNA is TGTGCCACTCCCGGGGAGCGGGAGGGGTACAATGAGCAGTTCTTC. It yields the protein CATPGEREGYNEQFF.

This clone was counted a single time. J is TRBJ2-5 and V is TRBV20-1; no firm D call. Per germline, CDR1 DFQATT and CDR2 SNEGSKA (reference sequence). The CDR3 loop spans 11 amino acids. CDR3 region: CMLLLRETQYF. The CDR3 region has the DNA TGCATGTTACTCCTGCGTGAGACCCAGTACTTC.

The chain's CDR3 is CASSVGIAVGSDTQYF. The CDR3 DNA follows: TGTGCCAGCAGCGTGGGAATAGCGGTCGGGTCGGATACGCAGTATTTT. The J gene is TRBJ2-3, the V gene TRBV9; TRBD2 might be the D (6 bases). The V gene lost 2 bases and the J gene lost 6 bases, with 19 bases spanning the gap. The CDR3 extends over 16 amino acids. Looked up from germline, CDR1 is SGDLS and CDR2 is YYNGEE. The variable domain in full, completed from reference TRBV9 and TRBJ2-3, reads DSGVTQTPKHLITATGQRVTLRCSPRSGDLSVYWYQQSLDQGLQFLIQYYNGEERAKGNILERFSAQQFPDLHSELNLSSLELGDSALYFCASSVGIAVGSDTQYFGPGTRLTVL.

This clone was detected only a few times. The chain has TRBV7-9 and TRBJ2-5; D call uncertain. The length of the CDR3 is 14 residues. V was trimmed by 3 bases and J by 3 bases, leaving 11 bases between them. Germline values: CDR1 SEHNR, CDR2 FQNEAQ (reference sequence). In DNA, the CDR3 is TGTGCCAGCAGCTTTCCTCCGGGTAAAGAGACCCAGTACTTC. It encodes CASSFPPGKETQYF.

This chain links TRBV18 with TRBJ1-2, with D maybe TRBD1 (5 bases). Germline lookup yields CDR1 KGHSH and CDR2 LQKENI. The V and J ends lost 3 bases and 6 bases respectively, with 11 bases between them. There are 13 residues in the CDR3. In DNA form, the CDR3 reads TGTGCCAGCTCACCTTCCGGGACTCATGGCTACACCTTC. Translating it yields CASSPSGTHGYTF.

In its sample, this clone was seen many times. This chain connects TRBV4-3 to TRBJ2-3; 7 bases are shared with TRBD2. Germline V gene lookup returns CDR1 LGHNA and CDR2 YSLEER. This CDR3 region has 14 residues. The V gene end was trimmed by 3 bases and the J gene end by 1 base; junction bases not matched to a gene: 1. CDR3 protein: CASSHLAGTDTQYF. As DNA, the CDR3 is TGCGCCAGCAGCCACCTAGCGGGCACAGATACGCAGTATTTT.

This clone was seen many times. The chain has TRBV30 and TRBJ2-4, with D hard to call. V was trimmed by 3 bases and J by 7 bases, leaving 10 bases between them. CDR3 length: 12 residues. The germline V gene has CDR1 GTSNPN and CDR2 SVGIG (reference sequence). The chain's CDR3 is CAWRSTRNIQYF. CDR3 bases: TGTGCCTGGAGGTCGACCCGGAACATTCAGTACTTC.

The chain is built from TRBV2 and TRBJ1-2; 7 nucleotides align to TRBD1. There are 13 residues in the CDR3. The V gene end was trimmed by 1 base and the J gene end by 8 bases; junction bases not matched to a gene: 4. Germline CDR1 reads SNHLY; CDR2 reads FYNNEI. CDR3 bases: TGTGCCAGCAGTGAAGACAGGGGATACGGCTACACCTTC. Its protein product is CASSEDRGYGYTF.

This clone was seen a handful of times. This chain uses TRBV30 with TRBJ1-1; D unresolved. The germline V and J ends were trimmed by 0 bases and 7 bases, with 9 bases remaining between them. Germline V gene data show CDR1 as GTSNPN and CDR2 as SVGIG (reference sequence). This CDR3 has 12 residues. CDR3 in DNA: TGTGCCTGGAGTGTAGGCGGCGGTGAAGCTTTCTTT. It codes for CAWSVGGGEAFF.

The table lists this clone with many counts. CDR3 in amino acids: CASRRKTGELFF. The DNA for the CDR3 is TGTGCCAGCAGGCGTAAGACCGGGGAGCTGTTTTTT. The chain joins TRBV25-1 to TRBJ2-2, with no clear D. CDR1 MGHDK and CDR2 SYGVNS come from the germline V gene. Trimming took off 6 bases at V and 5 bases at J, with 7 bases between the two ends. The CDR3 has 12 amino acids.

The V and J genes are TRBV23-1 and TRBJ1-6; D gene uncertain. TRBV23-1 is given ORF status, its function remaining uncertain. This CDR3 is 14 amino acids long. Trimming left V 2 bases short and J 8 bases short, with 10 bases between. CDR3 loop: CASSQRSLDSPLHF. The CDR3 DNA follows: TGCGCCAGCAGTCAAAGAAGCCTCGATTCACCCCTCCACTTT.

This clone was counted once. The chain recombines TRBV30 with TRBJ2-2; 10 nucleotides line up with TRBD2. CDR3 length equals 16 residues. Per germline, CDR1 GTSNPN and CDR2 SVGIG (reference sequence). The ends lost 5 bases at V and 1 base at J; junction bases unmatched: 7. The CDR3 sequence is CAWVKSGRENTGELFF. The CDR3 DNA is TGTGCCTGGGTAAAAAGCGGGAGGGAGAACACCGGGGAGCTGTTTTTT.

Only a few counts were recorded for this clone. The sample holds other DNA sequences that translate to the same CDR3. This chain links TRBV7-2 with TRBJ2-1; unclear D gene. The CDR3 extends over 13 amino acids. Germline V gene sequence: CDR1 SGHTA, CDR2 FQGNSA. Trimming stripped 5 bases from V and 0 bases from J, with 5 bases between. CDR3 region: CASSASSYNEQFF. CDR3 DNA sequence: TGTGCCAGCAGCGCTAGCTCCTACAATGAGCAGTTCTTC.

The chain carries TRBV11-2 and TRBJ2-1; weak D call: TRBD1 (5 bases). Trimming removed 2 bases from V and 7 bases from J, with 18 bases in between. The CDR3 is 16 amino acids. CDR1 SGHAT and CDR2 FQNNGV come from the germline V gene. The DNA for the CDR3 is TGTGCCAGCAGCTTATTCTCCAGGGCCTCTGGTAATGAGCAGTTCTTC. Its translation: CASSLFSRASGNEQFF.

The chain links TRBV18 to TRBJ2-3; TRBD2 agrees at 14 bases. V gave up 5 bases and J gave up 1 base; unmatched junction bases: 5. The CDR3 covers 17 residues. The germline V gene has CDR1 KGHSH and CDR2 LQKENI. The CDR3 here is CASSTRLAGGRTDTQYF. CDR3 bases: TGTGCCAGCTCAACGCGACTAGCGGGAGGGCGCACAGATACGCAGTATTTT.

Concerning this clone itself: Additional DNA sequences in this sample encode the identical CDR3. The chain employs TRBV5-1 and TRBJ2-5, with D hard to call. The CDR3 consists of 14 residues. Trimming took off 0 bases at V and 3 bases at J, with 9 bases between the two ends. From germline, CDR1 is SGHRS and CDR2 YFSETQ. CDR3 in amino acids: CASSLGGAKETQYF. CDR3 coding DNA: TGCGCCAGCAGCTTGGGCGGTGCTAAAGAGACCCAGTACTTC.

This chain links TRBV14 with TRBJ2-6; D may match TRBD1 or TRBD2 (5 bases each). The CDR3 contains 19 residues. The ends were cut back, 4 bases at V and 0 bases at J, with 19 bases in the middle. Germline CDR1 is SGHDN and CDR2 is FVKESK. The CDR3 loop reads CASSPTGTFGPSGANVLTF. The CDR3 bases are TGTGCCAGCAGCCCTACCGGGACGTTCGGTCCCTCTGGGGCCAACGTCCTGACTTTC.

This clone was detected many times. The V and J genes are TRBV29-1 and TRBJ2-2, with D unresolved. Deletions cut 8 bases from V and 2 bases from J, with 6 bases between. The CDR3 totals 11 residues. Germline V gene data show CDR1 as SQVTM and CDR2 as ANQGSEA. The CDR3 sequence is CSLTNTGELFF. CDR3 sequence (DNA): TGCAGCCTTACTAACACCGGGGAGCTGTTTTTT.

V is TRBV29-1 and J is TRBJ2-5; maybe TRBD2 (7 bases). The V gene lost 4 bases and the J gene lost 5 bases, with 14 bases spanning the gap. This CDR3 contains 13 residues. From germline, CDR1 is SQVTM and CDR2 ANQGSEA. The CDR3 loop is CSVVTGGDETQYF. Written as DNA, the CDR3 is TGCAGCGTTGTAACGGGGGGCGACGAGACCCAGTACTTC.

The CDR3 coding sequence is TGTGCCAGCAGCATCCGACAGGGGGCCCTGTACGAGCAGTACTTC. Its translation: CASSIRQGALYEQYF. The chain couples TRBV7-2 to TRBJ2-7; 10 positions agree with TRBD1. CDR1 is SGHTA and CDR2 is FQGNSA in the germline V gene. With V trimmed by 5 bases and J by 4 bases, 8 bases remained unmatched. This CDR3 region has 15 residues.

This chain links TRBV25-1 with TRBJ2-3; D may be TRBD2 (5 bases). The ends were cut back, 3 bases at V and 3 bases at J, with 16 bases in the middle. Germline V gene lookup returns CDR1 MGHDK and CDR2 SYGVNS. The CDR3 length is 16 residues. CDR3 sequence: CASSELSSTPTDTQYF. DNA for the CDR3: TGTGCCAGCAGTGAGCTGTCTAGCACTCCTACAGATACGCAGTATTTT.

The chain links TRBV4-2 to TRBJ2-3; possibly TRBD1 or TRBD2 for D (6 bases each). Germline CDR1 LGHNA, CDR2 YNFKEQ. Trimming left V 3 bases short and J 0 bases short, with 13 bases between. The CDR3 runs to 16 residues. The CDR3: CASSQGAGMSTDTQYF. CDR3 bases: TGTGCCAGCAGCCAGGGGGCGGGGATGAGCACAGATACGCAGTATTTT.

The chain carries TRBV5-4 and TRBJ1-1, with TRBD1 as a possible D gene (5 bases). Germline V gene lookup returns CDR1 SGHNT and CDR2 YYREEE (reference sequence). V was pared by 4 bases and J by 5 bases, with 18 bases between. The CDR3 extends over 15 amino acids. The CDR3 protein is CASSGAVGAGTEAFF. CDR3 DNA: TGTGCCAGCAGCGGTGCGGTTGGGGCCGGGACTGAAGCTTTCTTT.

This clone was detected ten times or more. This CDR3 is CAWSVRGLTDTQYF. The CDR3 DNA is TGTGCCTGGAGTGTACGGGGACTAACGGATACGCAGTATTTT. The V and J genes are TRBV30 and TRBJ2-3, with 7 bases lining up with TRBD2. V gave up 0 bases and J gave up 6 bases; unmatched junction bases: 6. CDR3 length: 14 residues. CDR1 GTSNPN and CDR2 SVGIG come from the germline V gene (reference sequence). Together with reference TRBV30 and TRBJ2-3, the CDR3 gives the full variable domain: SQTIHQWPATLVQPVGSPLSLECTVEGTSNPNLYWYRQAAGRGLQLLFYSVGIGQISSEVPQNLSASRPQDRQFILSSKKLLLSDSGFYLCAWSVRGLTDTQYFGPGTRLTVL.

This clone was seen just once. The chain has TRBV7-2 and TRBJ2-7, with D uncertain. Germline CDR1 reads SGHTA; CDR2 reads FQGNSA. Trimming shortened V by 5 bases and J by 6 bases, and 14 bases separated the two germline ends. This CDR3 is 13 amino acids long. The CDR3 nucleotides are TGTGCCAGCAGCCTCTCGGACCTGTCCGAGCAGTACTTC. It encodes CASSLSDLSEQYF.

Regarding this clone: This CDR3 is also generated by other DNA sequences in the sample. The J gene is TRBJ2-3, the V gene TRBV7-6; D perhaps matches TRBD2 (5 bases). V was trimmed by 4 bases and J by 3 bases, leaving 11 bases between them. The germline gives CDR1 SGHVS, CDR2 FNYEAQ. This CDR3 is built from 14 residues. CDR3 loop: CASSSGRGTDTQYF. Written as DNA, the CDR3 is TGTGCCAGCAGCTCTGGGAGAGGGACAGATACGCAGTATTTT.

In the case of this clone: Other DNA sequences in this sample translate to the same CDR3. The V call is TRBV20-1, the J call TRBJ2-5; no clear D. Germline lookup yields CDR1 DFQATT and CDR2 SNEGSKA (reference sequence). The ends were cut back, 1 base at V and 5 bases at J, with 5 bases in the middle. CDR3 length equals 11 residues. CDR3 nucleotide sequence: TGCAGTGCTAGAGGGGTTGAGACCCAGTACTTC. Residues: CSARGVETQYF.

This rearrangement joins TRBV23-1 to TRBJ1-5; D gene uncertain. TRBV23-1 is classed as an ORF, of uncertain function. The CDR3 length is 16 residues. The V end lost 3 bases, the J end lost 0 bases, and 12 bases lay between the germline ends. CDR3 bases: TGCGCCAGCAGTCATGATAGACCGCATAGCAATCAGCCCCAGCATTTT. Translating gives CASSHDRPHSNQPQHF.

J is TRBJ2-5 and V is TRBV18; D may be TRBD2 (6 bases). V shed 3 bases and J shed 14 bases, with 16 bases lying between them. The CDR3 covers 12 residues. Germline V gene lookup returns CDR1 KGHSH and CDR2 LQKENI. The CDR3 loop is CASSPRDGGIYF. The CDR3 bases are TGTGCCAGCTCACCCCGGGACGGCGGGATTTACTTC.